The rows below give T cell receptor beta chains drawn from one sample of a study of T-cell memory formation after mild COVID-19. One entry per CDR3 protein results from TCRdb running MiXCR on the 5' RACE reads. The profile shows hundreds of thousands of distinct CDR3 sequences, more than 20% of them singletons. What was sequenced was PBMCs or a T cell subset sorted from them (not recorded which). These receptors all come from an adult woman who had mild COVID-19 (a few samples of this study predate the infection). Cell type and time point are not known. CDR3s include the opening cysteine and the closing phenylalanine or tryptophan. Each record gives: CDR3 DNA, CDR3 protein, D gene, V gene, J gene, clone size. The D gene is left open where the match is weak. Clone size is given for some rows only: seen once, a few or many times, or a class if the clone is expanded.

TGTGCCACCAGCAGAAGGGTAGCGGGGAAGAATGAGCAGTTCTTC	CATSRRVAGKNEQFF	TRBD2	TRBV15	TRBJ2-1	many
TGTGCCAGCAGTCTACCGAACCGGGACCAGAGGGCCTACGAGCAGTACTTC	CASSLPNRDQRAYEQYF	.	TRBV6-6	TRBJ2-7	many
TGTGCCAGCAGCGGAGGGGGAGGGTACGAGCAGTACTTC	CASSGGGGYEQYF	.	TRBV9	TRBJ2-7	few
TGTGCCAGCAGCTTATTTACAGGGAACTTTTACGAGCAGTACTTC	CASSLFTGNFYEQYF	.	TRBV7-9	TRBJ2-7	.
TGTGCCACCAATCCGGACAGGGGGCAGTTCGAAAAACTGTTTTTT	CATNPDRGQFEKLFF	TRBD1	TRBV15	TRBJ1-4	.
TGTGCCAGTACCCTAAGCGGGGCAGGCGGGGAGCTGTTTTTT	CASTLSGAGGELFF	TRBD2	TRBV19	TRBJ2-2	.
TGTGCCAGCTCCTTAAACGGACAGGGCCTCACAGATACGCAGTATTTT	CASSLNGQGLTDTQYF	TRBD1	TRBV18	TRBJ2-3	.
TGTGCCAGCACCCTCGGACAGGGAGATCAGCCCCAGCATTTT	CASTLGQGDQPQHF	TRBD1	TRBV12-3/TRBV12-4	TRBJ1-5	few
TGTGCCAGCAGCGTGAGACAGGGAGTTGGCACAGATACGCAGTATTTT	CASSVRQGVGTDTQYF	TRBD1	TRBV9	TRBJ2-3	.
TGTGCCAGCAGCTTGGGGGCAGGGAGTTGGTATCAGCCCCAGCATTTT	CASSLGAGSWYQPQHF	.	TRBV5-6	TRBJ1-5	.
TGCGCCAGCAGCCCCGACTCCCCCGGGACCTACGAGCAGTACTTC	CASSPDSPGTYEQYF	.	TRBV4-1	TRBJ2-7	.
TGTGCCAGCAGCGTAGTGGCGGGAGGAAACACCGGGGAGCTGTTTTTT	CASSVVAGGNTGELFF	TRBD2	TRBV9	TRBJ2-2	.
TGTGCCAGCAGCCCCCTCGGACCCGCGTACCAAGAGACCCAGTACTTC	CASSPLGPAYQETQYF	.	TRBV7-2	TRBJ2-5	.
TGTGCCAGCAGCCAAGGAAGGGAGACAGATACGCAGTATTTT	CASSQGRETDTQYF	.	TRBV3-1	TRBJ2-3	.
TGTGCCACCAGTGACACACGACAGGGAACCTACGAGCAGTACTTC	CATSDTRQGTYEQYF	TRBD1	TRBV24-1	TRBJ2-7	.
TGTGCCAGCAGTTTGGAAGCGGGCCAATCCCTAGGGGCTTTCTTT	CASSLEAGQSLGAFF	.	TRBV28	TRBJ1-1	.
TGCAGCGTTGAGTATCGGTTGAACACTGAAGCTTTCTTT	CSVEYRLNTEAFF	.	TRBV29-1	TRBJ1-1	.
TGTGCCTGGAGTGTAATTCGGGACGTGGTAGAGACCCAGTACTTC	CAWSVIRDVVETQYF	.	TRBV30	TRBJ2-5	.
TGTGCCAGCAGCCCACCCCGGATCGCGGGAGTCACAGATACGCAGTATTTT	CASSPPRIAGVTDTQYF	TRBD2	TRBV7-9	TRBJ2-3	many
TGCAGTGCCCCCATTATTTCTAGCGGGAGTTTAGTTGAGCAGTTCTTC	CSAPIISSGSLVEQFF	TRBD2	TRBV20-1	TRBJ2-1	few
TGTGCCAGCAGCCAAATCAGGGTGGTTCGAGAGGAAGAGACCCAGTACTTC	CASSQIRVVREEETQYF	.	TRBV3-1	TRBJ2-5	few
TGCGCCAGCAGCTTTGTTTCGGGACAGGGGGCCTATGGCTACACCTTC	CASSFVSGQGAYGYTF	TRBD1	TRBV5-1	TRBJ1-2	.
TGTGCCAGCAGCGTGGGAGTATACTCCTACAATGAGCAGTTCTTC	CASSVGVYSYNEQFF	.	TRBV9	TRBJ2-1	.
TGTGCCAGCAGCCTACAGGGGGCGCGGACTGAAGCTTTCTTT	CASSLQGARTEAFF	TRBD1	TRBV7-9	TRBJ1-1	.
TGTGCCAGTAGTATACCGACTAGCGGGCTTAATGAGCAGTTCTTC	CASSIPTSGLNEQFF	TRBD2	TRBV19	TRBJ2-1	.
TGCGCCAGCAGCTTAACTACAGCTAACACTGAAGCTTTCTTT	CASSLTTANTEAFF	.	TRBV5-1	TRBJ1-1	few
TGCGCCAGCAGTCAATCCGGCAGCGGGGTGTCAACTTACGAGCAGTACTTC	CASSQSGSGVSTYEQYF	TRBD2	TRBV23-1	TRBJ2-7	.
TGTGCCACCAGTGATCGCCGGGTTAGCGGGGGTCAGACCCAGTACTTC	CATSDRRVSGGQTQYF	TRBD2	TRBV24-1	TRBJ2-5	.